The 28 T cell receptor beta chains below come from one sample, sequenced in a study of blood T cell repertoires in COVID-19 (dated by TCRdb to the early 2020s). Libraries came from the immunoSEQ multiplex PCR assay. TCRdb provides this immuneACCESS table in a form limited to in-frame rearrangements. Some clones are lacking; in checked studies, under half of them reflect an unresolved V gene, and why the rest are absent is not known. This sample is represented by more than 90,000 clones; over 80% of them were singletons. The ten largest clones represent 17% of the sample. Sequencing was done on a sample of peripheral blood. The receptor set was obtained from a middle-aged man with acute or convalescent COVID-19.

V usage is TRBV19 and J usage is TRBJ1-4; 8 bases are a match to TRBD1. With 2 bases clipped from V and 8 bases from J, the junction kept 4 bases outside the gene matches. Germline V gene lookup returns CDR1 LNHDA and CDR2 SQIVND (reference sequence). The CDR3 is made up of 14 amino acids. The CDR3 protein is CASSIQGAREKLFF. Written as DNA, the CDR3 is TGTGCCAGTAGTATACAGGGGGCGAGGGAAAAACTGTTTTTT. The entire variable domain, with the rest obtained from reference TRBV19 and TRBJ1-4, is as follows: DGGITQSPKYLFRKEGQNVTLSCEQNLNHDAMYWYRQDPGQGLRLIYYSQIVNDFQKGDIAEGYSVSREKKESFPLTVTSAQKNPTAFYLCASSIQGAREKLFFGSGTQLSVL.

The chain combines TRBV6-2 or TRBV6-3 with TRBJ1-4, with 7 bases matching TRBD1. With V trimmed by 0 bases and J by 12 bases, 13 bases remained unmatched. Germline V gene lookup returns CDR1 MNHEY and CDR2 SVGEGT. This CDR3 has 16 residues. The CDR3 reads CASSYSKSDRPDELFF. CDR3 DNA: TGTGCCAGCAGTTACTCGAAGTCGGACAGGCCCGACGAACTGTTTTTT.

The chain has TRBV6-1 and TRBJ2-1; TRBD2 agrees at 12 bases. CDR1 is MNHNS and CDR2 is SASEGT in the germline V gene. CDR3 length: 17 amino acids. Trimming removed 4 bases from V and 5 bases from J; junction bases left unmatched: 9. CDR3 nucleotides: TGTGCCAGCAGTGGGGCAGGGACTAGCGGGTGGAACAATGAGCAGTTCTTC. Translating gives CASSGAGTSGWNNEQFF.

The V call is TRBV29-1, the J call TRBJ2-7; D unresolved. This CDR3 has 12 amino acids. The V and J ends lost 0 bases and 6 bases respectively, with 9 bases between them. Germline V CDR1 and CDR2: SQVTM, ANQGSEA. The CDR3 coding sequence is TGCAGCGTTGAAGATTCCGGGTTCGAGCAGTACTTC. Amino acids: CSVEDSGFEQYF.

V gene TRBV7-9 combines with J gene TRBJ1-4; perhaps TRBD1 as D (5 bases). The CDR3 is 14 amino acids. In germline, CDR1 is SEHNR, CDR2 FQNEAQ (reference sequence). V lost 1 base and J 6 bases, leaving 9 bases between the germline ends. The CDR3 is CASSLGGGDEKLFF. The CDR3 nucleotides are TGTGCCAGCAGCTTAGGAGGAGGGGATGAAAAACTGTTTTTT.

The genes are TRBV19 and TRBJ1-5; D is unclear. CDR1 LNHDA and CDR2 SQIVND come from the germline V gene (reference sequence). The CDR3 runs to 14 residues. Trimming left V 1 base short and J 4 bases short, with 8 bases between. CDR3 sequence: CASSIGATNQPQHF. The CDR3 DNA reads TGTGCCAGTAGTATAGGGGCCACGAATCAGCCCCAGCATTTT.

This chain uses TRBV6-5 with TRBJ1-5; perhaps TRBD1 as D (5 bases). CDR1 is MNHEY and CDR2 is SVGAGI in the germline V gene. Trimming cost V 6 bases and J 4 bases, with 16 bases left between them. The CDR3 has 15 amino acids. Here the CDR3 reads CASRAPGGGNQPQHF. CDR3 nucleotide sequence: TGTGCCAGCAGGGCGCCAGGCGGGGGGAATCAGCCCCAGCATTTT.

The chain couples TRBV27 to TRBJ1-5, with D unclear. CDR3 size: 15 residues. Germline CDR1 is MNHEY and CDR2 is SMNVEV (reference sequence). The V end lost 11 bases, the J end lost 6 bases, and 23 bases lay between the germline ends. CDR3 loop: CADADGPPRGQPQHF. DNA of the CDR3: TGTGCCGACGCGGACGGACCCCCCCGGGGTCAGCCCCAGCATTTT.

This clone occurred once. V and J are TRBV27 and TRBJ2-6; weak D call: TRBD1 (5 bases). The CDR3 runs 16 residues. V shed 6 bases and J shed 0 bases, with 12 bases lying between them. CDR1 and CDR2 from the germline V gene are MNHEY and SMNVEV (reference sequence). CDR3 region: CASSWGFTSGANVLTF. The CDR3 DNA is TGTGCCAGCAGCTGGGGCTTCACCTCTGGGGCCAACGTCCTGACTTTC. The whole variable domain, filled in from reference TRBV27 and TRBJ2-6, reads EAQVTQNPRYLITVTGKKLTVTCSQNMNHEYMSWYRQDPGLGLRQIYYSMNVEVTDKGDVPEGYKVSRKEKRNFPLILESPSPNQTSLYFCASSWGFTSGANVLTFGAGSRLTVL.

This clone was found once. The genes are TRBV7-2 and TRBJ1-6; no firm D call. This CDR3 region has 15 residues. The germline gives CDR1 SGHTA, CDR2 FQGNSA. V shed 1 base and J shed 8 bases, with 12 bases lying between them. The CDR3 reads CASSLEVGGDSPLHF. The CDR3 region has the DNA TGTGCCAGCAGCTTAGAGGTTGGCGGGGATTCACCCCTCCACTTT.

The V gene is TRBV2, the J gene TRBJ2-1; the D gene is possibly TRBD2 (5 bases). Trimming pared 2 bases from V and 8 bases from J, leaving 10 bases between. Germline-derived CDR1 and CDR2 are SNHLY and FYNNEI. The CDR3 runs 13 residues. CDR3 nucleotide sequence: TGTGCCAGCAGTGAACGGGGTAGGGATGAGCAGTTCTTC. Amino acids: CASSERGRDEQFF.

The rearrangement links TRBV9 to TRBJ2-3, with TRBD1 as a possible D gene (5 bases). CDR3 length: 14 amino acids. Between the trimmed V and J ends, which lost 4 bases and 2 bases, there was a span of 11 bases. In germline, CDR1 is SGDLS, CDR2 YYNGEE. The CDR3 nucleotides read TGTGCCAGCAGCTGGACACCCAACACAGATACGCAGTATTTT. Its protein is CASSWTPNTDTQYF. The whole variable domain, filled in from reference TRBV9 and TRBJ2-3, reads DSGVTQTPKHLITATGQRVTLRCSPRSGDLSVYWYQQSLDQGLQFLIQYYNGEERAKGNILERFSAQQFPDLHSELNLSSLELGDSALYFCASSWTPNTDTQYFGPGTRLTVL.

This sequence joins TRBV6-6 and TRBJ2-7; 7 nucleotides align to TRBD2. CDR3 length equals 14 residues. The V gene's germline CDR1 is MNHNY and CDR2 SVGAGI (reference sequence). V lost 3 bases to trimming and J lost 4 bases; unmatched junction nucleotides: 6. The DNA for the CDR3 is TGTGCCAGCAGTTATGCGGGGGACGGGTACGAGCAGTACTTC. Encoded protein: CASSYAGDGYEQYF.

CDR3 coding DNA: TGTGCCAGCAGCAAAGGTGTTGAGGTGCCCCAGCATTTT. Its protein product is CASSKGVEVPQHF. The rearrangement links TRBV21-1 to TRBJ1-5. TRBV21-1 is classified as a pseudogene. The CDR3 is 13 amino acids.

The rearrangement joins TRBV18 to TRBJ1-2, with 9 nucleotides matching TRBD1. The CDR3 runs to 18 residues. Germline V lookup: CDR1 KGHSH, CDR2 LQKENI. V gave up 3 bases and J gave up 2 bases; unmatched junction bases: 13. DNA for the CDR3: TGTGCCAGCTCACCCCTCCGGGACAGGGAACGGTCGAACTATGGCTACACCTTC. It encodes CASSPLRDRERSNYGYTF.

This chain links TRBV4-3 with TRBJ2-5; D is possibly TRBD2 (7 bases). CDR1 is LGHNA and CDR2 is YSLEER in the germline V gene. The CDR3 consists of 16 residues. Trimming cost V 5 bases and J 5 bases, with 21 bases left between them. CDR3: CASSSQEGGAGETQYF. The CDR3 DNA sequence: TGCGCCAGCAGCTCCCAGGAGGGGGGGGCCGGGGAGACCCAGTACTTC.

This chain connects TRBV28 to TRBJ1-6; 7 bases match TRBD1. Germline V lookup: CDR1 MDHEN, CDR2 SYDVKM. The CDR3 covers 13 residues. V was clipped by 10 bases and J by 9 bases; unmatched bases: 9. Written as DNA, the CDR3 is TGTGCCACCAAAGGACAGGTCGGTTCACCCCTCCACTTT. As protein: CATKGQVGSPLHF.

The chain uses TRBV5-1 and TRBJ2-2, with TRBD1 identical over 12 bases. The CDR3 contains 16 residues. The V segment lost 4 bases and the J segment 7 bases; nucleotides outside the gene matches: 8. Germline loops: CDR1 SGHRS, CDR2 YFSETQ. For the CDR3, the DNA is TGCGCCAGCAGCGTCGGAGGGACAGGGGGCGGCGGGGAGCTGTTTTTT. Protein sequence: CASSVGGTGGGGELFF. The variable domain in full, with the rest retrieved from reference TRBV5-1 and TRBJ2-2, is KAGVTQTPRYLIKTRGQQVTLSCSPISGHRSVSWYQQTPGQGLQFLFEYFSETQRNKGNFPGRFSGRQFSNSRSEMNVSTLELGDSALYLCASSVGGTGGGGELFFGEGSRLTVL.

CDR3 region: CASSLELATTNEKLFF. The CDR3 nucleotides are TGTGCCAGCAGCTTAGAATTGGCAACAACTAATGAAAAACTGTTTTTT. The J gene is TRBJ1-4, the V gene TRBV7-8; D unresolved. Trimming removed 1 base at V and 0 bases at J, with 9 bases between. CDR1 and CDR2 from the germline V gene are SGHVS and FQNEAQ. CDR3 length: 16 amino acids.

The CDR3 here is CATSTQGDYGYTF. The CDR3 nucleotides are TGTGCCACCAGCACACAGGGGGACTATGGCTACACCTTC. The V and J genes are TRBV15 and TRBJ1-2; 8 nucleotides match TRBD1. In germline, CDR1 is LNHNV, CDR2 YYDKDF (reference sequence). V shed 4 bases and J 3 bases; nucleotides not matched to a gene: 1. This CDR3 contains 13 residues.

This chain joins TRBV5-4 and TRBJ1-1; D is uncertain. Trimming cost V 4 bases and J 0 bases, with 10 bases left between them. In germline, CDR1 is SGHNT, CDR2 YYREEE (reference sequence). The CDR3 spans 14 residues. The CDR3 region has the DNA TGTGCCAGCAGCCCCAGAGCGTTGAACACTGAAGCTTTCTTT. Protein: CASSPRALNTEAFF.

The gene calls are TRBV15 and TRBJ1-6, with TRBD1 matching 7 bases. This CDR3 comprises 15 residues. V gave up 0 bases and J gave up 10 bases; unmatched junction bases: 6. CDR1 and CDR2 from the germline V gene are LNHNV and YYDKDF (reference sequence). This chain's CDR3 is CATSRDGTAGSPLHF. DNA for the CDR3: TGTGCCACCAGCAGAGACGGGACAGCTGGGTCACCCCTCCACTTT.

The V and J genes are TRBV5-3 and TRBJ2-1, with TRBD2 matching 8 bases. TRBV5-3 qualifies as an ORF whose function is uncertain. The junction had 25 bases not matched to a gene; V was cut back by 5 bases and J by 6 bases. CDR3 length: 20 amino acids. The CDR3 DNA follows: TGTGCCAGAAGACAATCGGACACCACTATGCCGGGACTAGACCCCAATGAGCAGTTCTTC. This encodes CARRQSDTTMPGLDPNEQFF.

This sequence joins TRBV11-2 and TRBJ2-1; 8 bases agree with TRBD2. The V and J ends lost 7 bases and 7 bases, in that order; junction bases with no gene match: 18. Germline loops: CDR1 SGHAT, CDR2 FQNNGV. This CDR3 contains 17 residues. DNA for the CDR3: TGTGCCAGCACCCTTCGAACGGGGGGGTTTACCCTTAATGAGCAGTTCTTC. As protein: CASTLRTGGFTLNEQFF.

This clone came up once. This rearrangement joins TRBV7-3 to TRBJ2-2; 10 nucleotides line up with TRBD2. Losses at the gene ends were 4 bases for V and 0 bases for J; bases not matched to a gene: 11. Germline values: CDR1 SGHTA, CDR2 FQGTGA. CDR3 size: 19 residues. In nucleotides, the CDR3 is TGTGCCAGCAGCTCTCCCCGGACTAGCGGACCCACGAACACCGGGGAGCTGTTTTTT. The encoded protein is CASSSPRTSGPTNTGELFF.

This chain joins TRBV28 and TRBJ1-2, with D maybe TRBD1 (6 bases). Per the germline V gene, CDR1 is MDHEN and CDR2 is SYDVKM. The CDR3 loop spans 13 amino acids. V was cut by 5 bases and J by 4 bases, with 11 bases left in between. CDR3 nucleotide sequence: TGTGCCAGCAGTGGGGGGGGCCTCTATGGCTACACCTTC. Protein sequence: CASSGGGLYGYTF.

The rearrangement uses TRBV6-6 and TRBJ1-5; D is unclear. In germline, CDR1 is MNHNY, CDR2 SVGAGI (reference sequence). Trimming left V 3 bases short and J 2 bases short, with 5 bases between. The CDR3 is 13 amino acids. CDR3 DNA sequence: TGTGCCAGCAGTTATGAGGGCAATCAGCCCCAGCATTTT. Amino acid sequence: CASSYEGNQPQHF.

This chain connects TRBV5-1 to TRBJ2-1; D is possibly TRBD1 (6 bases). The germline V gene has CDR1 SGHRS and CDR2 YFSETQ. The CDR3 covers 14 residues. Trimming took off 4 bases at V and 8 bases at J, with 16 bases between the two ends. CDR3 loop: CASSPGTGLDEQFF. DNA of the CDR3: TGCGCCAGCAGCCCCGGAACAGGGTTGGATGAGCAGTTCTTC.